The source of this T cell receptor (beta chain) is a study of identical twins. Unique molecular identifiers were present on the cDNA, and a universal primer site came from template switching. TCRdb re-analysed the 5' RACE reads in MiXCR, keeping a single row per CDR3 protein. The sample holds 750,000 to 950,000 distinct CDR3 sequences, about 12% seen once. The data also belong to a second study, concerning yellow fever vaccine responses in identical twins.

The TCR was taken from a woman aged 18-29 years in good health. What was sequenced was PBMCs.

The CDR3 nucleotides are TGTGCCAGCAGTGACTCGTGGACCACAGATACGCAGTATTTT. Translation: CASSDSWTTDTQYF. The chain combines TRBV6-4 with TRBJ2-3; no firm D call. V gave up 0 bases and J gave up 2 bases, with 6 bases separating them. In germline, CDR1 is MRHNA, CDR2 SNTAGT. The CDR3 consists of 14 residues.